Sequencing of this TCR beta chain was carried out in a study of control samples from healthy donors and cancer patients. Clones were read by immunoSEQ multiplex PCR, and TCRdb kept only the in-frame ones, dropping some. This table has around 140,000 clones, roughly 92% appearing once. CDR1 and CDR2 (germline): LGHNA, YSLEER. This CDR3 contains 15 residues. Unmatched junction bases numbered 9, after V lost 4 bases and J lost 5 bases. This sequence was found in a man in his forties or fifties in good health. This chain links TRBV4-3 with TRBJ2-7; 9 nucleotides agree with TRBD1. The sample taken for sequencing was blood. CDR3 residues: CASSREYRGRHEQYF. CDR3 bases: TGCGCCAGCAGCCGAGAGTACAGGGGGCGGCACGAGCAGTACTTC.